The following is a T cell receptor (beta chain) sequence with its context. What this receptor recognizes is not known. The input lacks base qualities; no much larger clone sits a single base away. The donors were around 39 Caucasian individuals from Russia, aged roughly 6 to 90 years, who were systemically healthy. Each donor gave about 11 milliliters of peripheral blood, drawn into EDTA-treated Vacutainer tubes. Ficoll-Paque density-gradient centrifugation was used to isolate PBMCs, with at least 7 million per sample. Total RNA was extracted from PBMCs with Trizol reagent, with at least 6 micrograms obtained per sample. For every donor, flow cytometry on a PBMC aliquot measured the percentage of naive CD45RAhigh/CD27high T cells. V loses 2 bases, J loses 0 bases, and the germline ends lie 12 bases apart. Counted from cysteine to phenylalanine, this CDR3 has 15 amino acids. Only the CDR3 part of the read is kept: 45 bases, read in frame from the first base. CDR1 DFQATT and CDR2 SNEGSKA are derived from the germline V gene (reference sequence).

The data belong to a study of blood T cells in healthy people across ages (dated by TCRdb to between 2015 and 2017). In the study overall: In model experiments, roughly one uniquely barcoded TCR beta cDNA molecule per two T cells was captured by template switching. Using deep sequencing normalized with unique cDNA molecular identifiers, the study measured how TCR beta repertoire diversity changes with age. The donors were divided into four age groups: young (average around 16 years), middle-aged (around 41), aged (approximately 59) and long-lived (around 87). Donors of different ages were randomly distributed across sequencing lanes to avoid experimental bias. Using the same blood draw, the study looked at two additional independent replicas of 1 million unique cDNA reads for two donors, one aged 18 to 30 and the other aged 80 or older. What the work shows at the level of the full study, not this receptor alone: Because the CMV infection status of the donors was unknown, age-related changes in expanded clonotypes may potentially have been confounded. Conclusive comparison of naive and antigen-experienced compartments was prevented by the profiling of bulk unsorted PBMCs. There was a strong correlation between observed TCR beta diversity and the percentage of naive T cells measured by flow cytometry. The long-lived group showed more naive CD4+ T cells, fewer expanded clones and increased TCR diversity than the aged group, suggesting age selection. Total diversity estimates from one million sequenced T cells were considered lower bounds and underestimates. Observed TCR beta diversity per million T cells fell roughly linearly with age, and a significant reduction was already apparent by age approximately 41.

The library relied on 5' RACE. The reads were generated on an Illumina HiSeq 2500. A second PCR of about 6 to 11 cycles was performed with a sample-barcoded 5' primer and a J-beta primer mix. A template-switch 5' adaptor carrying 12 random nucleotides introduced a unique molecular identifier onto each TCR beta cDNA molecule. At least 3 million CDR3-containing paired-end reads were obtained from each sample. All of the RNA was converted into first-strand cDNA using the Mint cDNA synthesis kit, with a TRBC-specific oligonucleotide serving as the primer. All cDNA was treated with uracil-DNA glycosylase and then went through a first 18-cycle PCR with the universal primers M1SS and BC2_uni_R. In the authors' own workflow: For normalization, 1 million high-quality reads, each with a distinct molecular identifier, were randomly selected from each sample. Reads sharing molecular identifiers were discarded rather than binned into consensus sequences. MiTCR, run with a Q25 quality threshold and the strictest error-elimination algorithm, handled CDR3 identification, clonotype clustering and error correction. Lower-bound total TCR beta diversity was estimated with a nonparametric unseen species model using Euler transformation. TCRdb handled the public reads itself, with Q25 trimming in fastp and clone calling in MiXCR, and kept productive beta chains. When rows share a CDR3 protein, they turn into one entry using the most common DNA and genes. For this entry, the V and J calls and clone size follow TCRdb and not the study's own pipeline. Here the sample has over 1.5 million distinct CDR3 sequences; 49% occur a single time. The leading ten clones occupy more than 2% of the sample.

The sequence came from a woman in her thirties or forties in good health. The chain is assembled from TRBV20-1 and TRBJ2-3; confidence is insufficient to name the D gene. Material: blood. The sequenced DNA: TGCAGTGCTAGATACCCGGGTTCTAGCACAGATACGCAGTATTTT. The translation is CSARYPGSSTDTQYF.